Here is one TCR beta chain with its context. Patients in Seattle were enrolled during active infection, then followed longitudinally. Original methodology: Reference gene primer amplification in the assay estimated nucleated cell counts. Assay used: immunoSEQ multiplex PCR; TCRdb lists only in-frame clones, some missing. That table furnishes V, J and clone size, whereas the DNA furnished D and trimming. The sample holds under 250,000 clones, over 90% seen once. The sample comes from a study of blood T cell repertoires in COVID-19. About the research overall: Samples came from the United States, Italy and Spain, spanning acute and convalescent COVID-19. Sample material is recorded as cDNA or gDNA derived from T cells, B-cell-depleted T cells, or PBMCs.

The CDR3 is 17 amino acids. Trimming cost V 2 bases and J 2 bases; bases outside gene matches: 11. Looked up from germline, CDR1 is MNHEY and CDR2 is SVGEGT. This TCR derives from a man aged 30-40 years with COVID-19, enrolled during active disease. Material for sequencing was peripheral blood. The chain links TRBV6-2 or TRBV6-3 to TRBJ2-5; 7 bases are a match to TRBD2. CDR3 region: CASSYVGRGGLQETQYF. CDR3 coding DNA: TGTGCCAGCAGTTACGTGGGGCGCGGGGGTCTTCAAGAGACCCAGTACTTC.